The clone carrying this TCR beta chain was seen ten or more times. The data are from a study of post-analysis software for immune sequencing data. Unique molecular identifiers were present in the TCR beta cDNA libraries. From the PCR reads, TCRdb called clonotypes with MiXCR, one entry per CDR3 protein. The sample has hundreds of thousands of distinct CDR3 sequences; 25% to 30% are singletons. Sequenced input: blood. The receptor's source is a girl aged 5-17 years with multiple sclerosis.

Written as DNA, the CDR3 is TGCAGCGTGGGAGGACAGGGTCGGGACATTCAGTACTTC. This encodes CSVGGQGRDIQYF. This chain joins TRBV29-1 and TRBJ2-4; 8 bases are shared with TRBD1. The CDR3 has 13 residues. Germline V gene data show CDR1 as SQVTM and CDR2 as ANQGSEA. The junction had 9 bases not matched to a gene; V was cut back by 6 bases and J by 8 bases.